A single sample gave rise to the 13 T cell receptor beta chains below, sequenced in a study of blood T cell repertoires in COVID-19 (TCRdb year 2020). The library was obtained by the immunoSEQ multiplex PCR assay. The source is immuneACCESS, and TCRdb retained only in-frame sequences with V and J called. Part of the clones is not carried over; for the studies checked, unresolved V genes explain less than half of this, and the remainder is unexplained. The table for this sample lists 130,000 to 150,000 clones; 85% of them were counted only once. Of the sample, about 6.1% is held by the ten largest clones. Material: PBMCs or T cells enriched from blood (not recorded which). These receptors originate from a middle-aged woman who had recovered from COVID-19.

V usage is TRBV7-3 and J usage is TRBJ2-1; TRBD2 aligns across 8 bases. Germline V gene lookup returns CDR1 SGHTA and CDR2 FQGTGA. V was clipped by 1 base and J by 5 bases; unmatched bases: 7. CDR3 length: 16 amino acids. CDR3: CASSLIGTSADNEQFF. In DNA form, the CDR3 reads TGTGCCAGCAGCTTAATCGGGACTAGTGCAGACAATGAGCAGTTCTTC.

This clone was observed a single time. V and J are TRBV19 and TRBJ2-7; 9 positions match TRBD1. The CDR3 consists of 14 residues. Losses at the gene ends were 4 bases for V and 1 base for J; bases not matched to a gene: 2. CDR1 is LNHDA, CDR2 SQIVND, per germline (reference sequence). CDR3 nucleotide sequence: TGTGCCAGTAGTAGGGACAGGGAGTCCTACGAGCAGTACTTC. It is translated as CASSRDRESYEQYF.

Only one count was recorded for this clone. The gene calls are TRBV19 and TRBJ1-5; no clear D gene. Trimming stripped 6 bases from V and 4 bases from J, with 19 bases between. The CDR3 covers 16 residues. The germline gives CDR1 LNHDA, CDR2 SQIVND (reference sequence). Written as DNA, the CDR3 is TGTGCCAGTAGGGAAAGCGAGTGGTACGGTAATCAGCCCCAGCATTTT. Translated: CASRESEWYGNQPQHF.

The chain links TRBV19 to TRBJ2-1; the D gene is possibly TRBD1 (6 bases). The germline V and J ends were trimmed by 7 bases and 0 bases, with 16 bases remaining between them. The length of the CDR3 is 16 residues. The germline gives CDR1 LNHDA, CDR2 SQIVND (reference sequence). CDR3 coding DNA: TGTGCCAGTACCATAGGAGAGACAGGCTCCTACAATGAGCAGTTCTTC. Its translation is CASTIGETGSYNEQFF.

The J gene is TRBJ1-5, the V gene TRBV3-1 (or the pseudogene TRBV3-2); 9 bases align to TRBD1. CDR1 LGHDT and CDR2 YNNKEL come from the germline V gene (reference sequence). This CDR3 is 16 amino acids long. The V and J ends lost 0 bases and 7 bases, in that order; junction bases with no gene match: 7. The DNA for the CDR3 is TGTGCCAGCAGCCAAGATACGGGGACAGGGAGCCAGCCCCAGCATTTT. Protein sequence: CASSQDTGTGSQPQHF.

V and J are TRBV5-5 and TRBJ2-3, with D possibly matching TRBD2 (6 bases). The germline CDR1 and CDR2 sequences are SGHKS and YYEKEE (reference sequence). Between the trimmed V and J ends, which lost 1 base and 0 bases, there was a span of 12 bases. This CDR3 is 16 amino acids long. The CDR3 sequence is CASSLNAGTSTDTQYF. For the CDR3, the DNA is TGTGCCAGCAGCTTGAACGCAGGGACTAGCACAGATACGCAGTATTTT.

V and J are TRBV19 and TRBJ1-1, with D unclear. This CDR3 has 12 residues. Trimming took off 7 bases at V and 5 bases at J, with 11 bases between the two ends. The germline CDR1 and CDR2 sequences are LNHDA and SQIVND (reference sequence). The CDR3 reads CASIRWRTEAFF. CDR3 nucleotides: TGTGCCAGTATTCGGTGGCGGACTGAAGCTTTCTTT.

This clone was detected a few times. This chain links TRBV5-8 with TRBJ2-3; maybe TRBD2 (5 bases). Trimming stripped 2 bases from V and 4 bases from J, with 11 bases between. The CDR3 loop spans 14 amino acids. Per germline, CDR1 SGHTS and CDR2 YDEGEE. This chain's CDR3 is CASSFLAPPDTQYF. In DNA form, the CDR3 reads TGTGCCAGCAGCTTTCTAGCACCCCCAGATACGCAGTATTTT.

This chain uses TRBV20-1 with TRBJ1-2; perhaps TRBD1 as D (6 bases). Germline CDR1 and CDR2: DFQATT and SNEGSKA (reference sequence). The CDR3 contains 11 residues. Trimming left V 4 bases short and J 8 bases short, with 11 bases between. The CDR3 sequence: CSAKRQEGYTF. Written as DNA, the CDR3 is TGCAGTGCTAAAAGACAGGAGGGCTACACCTTC.

V and J are TRBV5-1 and TRBJ2-2; weak D call: TRBD2 (5 bases). The CDR3 loop spans 14 amino acids. The germline gives CDR1 SGHRS, CDR2 YFSETQ. V was cut by 6 bases and J by 2 bases, with 11 bases left in between. CDR3 sequence reads: CASNPGINTGELFF. In DNA, the CDR3 is TGCGCCAGCAACCCCGGGATTAACACCGGGGAGCTGTTTTTT.

In this sample, this clone turned up once. The rearrangement uses TRBV11-1 and TRBJ2-1, with 9 bases identical to TRBD2. The CDR3 sequence is 14 residues long. Germline assignment: CDR1 SGHAT and CDR2 FQDESV (reference sequence). V shed 1 base and J 6 bases; nucleotides not matched to a gene: 1. The CDR3 DNA sequence: TGTGCCAGCAGCTTAGGGACTAGCGTCAATGAGCAGTTCTTC. Protein sequence: CASSLGTSVNEQFF.

V usage is TRBV7-9 and J usage is TRBJ2-1; 7 positions match TRBD1. The CDR3 totals 18 residues. V was clipped by 2 bases and J by 0 bases; unmatched bases: 10. Per germline, CDR1 SEHNR and CDR2 FQNEAQ (reference sequence). CDR3 nucleotide sequence: TGTGCCAGCAGCTTAACGGGGCAGGGACAGTACTCCTACAATGAGCAGTTCTTC. It translates to CASSLTGQGQYSYNEQFF.

CDR3: CASSQDPSSYNEQFF. The CDR3 nucleotides are TGCGCCAGCAGCCAAGATCCCAGCTCCTACAATGAGCAGTTCTTC. The chain couples TRBV4-1 to TRBJ2-1, with no clear D. This CDR3 contains 15 residues. The V gene lost 0 bases and the J gene lost 0 bases, with 6 bases spanning the gap. Germline-derived CDR1 and CDR2 are MGHRA and YSYEKL.